Described below is a single TCR beta chain sequence and its context. Antigen unknown. Autoimmune disease history or systemic immunosuppression excluded patients. The data derive from a study of OX40 agonist ivuxolimab in advanced cancers. On the study more broadly: Patients with prior anti-PD-1, anti-PD-L1 or anti-CTLA-4 therapy were eligible; about 41% had some. The study, taken as a whole, reports: Not determined was the antigen specificity of the expanded peripheral T cells.

Data came from immunoSEQ multiplex PCR; TCRdb stores just in-frame clones and leaves some out. In the table there are fewer than 140,000 clones, about nine tenths of which are singletons. This TCR derives from an adult with an advanced solid tumor such as melanoma, head and neck, liver or kidney cancer. The sequenced sample was CD4+ or CD8+ T cells sorted from blood, obtained in a trial of the OX40 agonist ivuxolimab.

Here the CDR3 DNA reads TGTGCCAGCAGCGAAGAGGGGAGGTGGGCCTGGGAGTACTTC. The encoded protein is CASSEEGRWAWEYF. V and J are TRBV7-9 and TRBJ2-7; tentatively, D is TRBD2 (6 bases). CDR1 is SEHNR, CDR2 FQNEAQ, per germline (reference sequence). The CDR3 loop spans 14 amino acids. V lost 5 bases and J 11 bases, leaving 22 bases between the germline ends.